The 16 T cell receptor beta chains given below trace back to one sample, sequenced in a study of cytomegalovirus exposure and HLA in healthy donors. 13 Jbeta primers and 60 Vbeta primers were used for the PCR. Method: immunoSEQ multiplex PCR; TCRdb's copy keeps in-frame clones and lacks some. The table shows 170,000 or so clones, with 65% to 80% occurring only once. Sequenced: PBMCs. These receptors all stem from a woman aged 40 to 50 in good health and CMV-seronegative.

The chain combines TRBV5-3 with TRBJ2-5, with unresolved D. TRBV5-3 is recorded as an ORF, its role being uncertain. The CDR3 has 13 amino acids. V lost 9 bases to trimming and J lost 2 bases, with 14 bases between them. The CDR3 nucleotides are TGTGCCACAGAACGCAAGATGCAAGAGACCCAGTACTTC. This encodes CATERKMQETQYF.

The rearrangement links TRBV28 to TRBJ2-1, with D possibly matching TRBD1 (6 bases). This CDR3 has 14 residues. Germline V gene sequence: CDR1 MDHEN, CDR2 SYDVKM. V was pared by 8 bases and J by 4 bases, with 15 bases between. This CDR3 reads CASRVGASYNEQFF. The CDR3 nucleotides are TGTGCCAGCCGCGTGGGGGCTTCATACAATGAGCAGTTCTTC.

This chain joins TRBV4-1 and TRBJ1-5; a possible D gene is TRBD1 (5 bases). Trimming cost V 0 bases and J 2 bases, with 11 bases left between them. The germline V gene encodes CDR1 MGHRA and CDR2 YSYEKL. The CDR3 runs 16 residues. This chain's CDR3 is CASSQEVGAGNQPQHF. CDR3 coding DNA: TGCGCCAGCAGCCAAGAAGTAGGGGCCGGCAATCAGCCCCAGCATTTT.

This chain links TRBV6-5 with TRBJ2-5; D not certain. The J call may be faulty, since TRBJ2-7 better matches the DNA end. The CDR3 is 14 residues long. Germline V CDR1 and CDR2: MNHEY, SVGAGI. The CDR3 nucleotides read TGTGCCAGCAGTTACCAAGGTTGGGCCGGCGAGCAGTACTTC. Translating it yields CASSYQGWAGEQYF.

V gene TRBV7-9 combines with J gene TRBJ2-1, with TRBD1 matching over 8 bases. The CDR3 covers 15 residues. The germline V gene encodes CDR1 SEHNR and CDR2 FQNEAQ (reference sequence). The V gene end was trimmed by 5 bases and the J gene end by 3 bases; junction bases not matched to a gene: 6. The CDR3 sequence: CASSGQGRLYNEQFF. The CDR3 DNA reads as TGTGCCAGCAGCGGACAGGGTAGGCTCTACAATGAGCAGTTCTTC.

V gene TRBV28 combines with J gene TRBJ2-5; 7 nucleotides align to TRBD2. The V segment lost 7 bases and the J segment 11 bases; nucleotides outside the gene matches: 16. From germline, CDR1 is MDHEN and CDR2 SYDVKM. CDR3 size: 14 residues. CDR3 residues: CASKLGLVDGEQYF. The CDR3 DNA follows: TGTGCCAGCAAATTAGGACTAGTTGACGGGGAGCAGTACTTC.

A single count supports this clone. The chain recombines TRBV7-8 with TRBJ2-1; D is possibly TRBD2 (6 bases). The V end lost 5 bases, the J end lost 6 bases, and 11 bases lay between the germline ends. The CDR3 totals 13 residues. Germline V CDR1 and CDR2: SGHVS, FQNEAQ. CDR3: CASSPRGLNEQFF. As DNA, the CDR3 is TGTGCCAGCAGCCCCCGGGGACTCAATGAGCAGTTCTTC. The whole variable domain, remainder taken from reference TRBV7-8 and TRBJ2-1, is GAGVSQSPRYKVAKRGQDVALRCDPISGHVSLFWYQQALGQGPEFLTYFQNEAQLDKSGLPSDRFFAERPEGSVSTLKIQRTQQEDSAVYLCASSPRGLNEQFFGPGTRLTVL.

There are a few counts of this clone. The rearrangement joins TRBV5-5 to TRBJ1-5, with a weak D call TRBD1 (6 bases). V lost 4 bases, J lost 1 base, and 18 bases lay in between. In germline, CDR1 is SGHKS, CDR2 YYEKEE (reference sequence). This CDR3 has 17 residues. The DNA for the CDR3 is TGTGCCAGCAGCCCCGGCTTAGGGGGGGGCAGCAATCAGCCCCAGCATTTT. This codes for CASSPGLGGGSNQPQHF.

The V call is TRBV5-1, the J call TRBJ2-1; TRBD2 aligns across 10 bases. V was clipped by 1 base and J by 0 bases; unmatched bases: 10. The germline CDR1 and CDR2 sequences are SGHRS and YFSETQ. This CDR3 has 19 residues. In DNA form, the CDR3 reads TGCGCCAGCAGCTTGTCCCAAGGAGCGGGGGGGAGCTCCTACAATGAGCAGTTCTTC. Residues: CASSLSQGAGGSSYNEQFF.

V and J are TRBV27 and TRBJ1-1; D not certain. This CDR3 region has 13 residues. Trimming cost V 6 bases and J 7 bases, with 15 bases left between them. The V gene's germline CDR1 is MNHEY and CDR2 SMNVEV (reference sequence). In DNA form, the CDR3 reads TGTGCCAGCAGATCATCGGTATCGAGTGAAGCTTTCTTT. It specifies CASRSSVSSEAFF.

The V gene is TRBV7-8, the J gene TRBJ2-2; D ambiguous. Trimming left V 2 bases short and J 5 bases short, with 12 bases between. The germline CDR1 and CDR2 sequences are SGHVS and FQNEAQ. The CDR3 runs 15 residues. The CDR3 protein is CASSLWRTETGELFF. DNA for the CDR3: TGTGCCAGCAGCTTATGGAGAACTGAGACCGGGGAGCTGTTTTTT.

The J gene is TRBJ2-7, the V gene TRBV29-1; 8 bases line up with TRBD1. CDR1 and CDR2 from the germline V gene are SQVTM and ANQGSEA. CDR3 length: 13 amino acids. Unmatched junction bases numbered 4, after V lost 6 bases and J lost 0 bases. CDR3 residues: CSVETGVSYEQYF. The CDR3 coding sequence is TGCAGCGTGGAGACAGGGGTCTCCTACGAGCAGTACTTC.

This clone was seen a handful of times. The J gene is TRBJ1-3, the V gene TRBV29-1, with no clear D. Trimming left V 3 bases short and J 1 base short, with 7 bases between. CDR1 and CDR2 from the germline V gene are SQVTM and ANQGSEA. This CDR3 has 13 amino acids. The CDR3 region has the DNA TGCAGCGTTGATGAGAGTTCTGGAAACACCATATATTTT. This gives the protein CSVDESSGNTIYF.

The rearrangement joins TRBV21-1 to TRBJ1-1; the D segment call TRBD1 is taken from the table without a DNA check. TRBV21-1 is deemed a pseudogene. The CDR3 spans 17 residues. CDR3 sequence (DNA): TGTGCCAGCGGTCCGCCAGGGGGCCCCACCATGAACACTGAAGCTTTCTTT. Translating it yields CASGPPGGPTMNTEAFF.

CDR3 loop: CASSTWTGGELYGYTF. The DNA of the CDR3 is TGTGCCAGTAGTACCTGGACAGGGGGCGAATTGTATGGCTACACCTTC. The J gene is TRBJ1-2, the V gene TRBV19; 11 bases line up with TRBD1. The V gene end was trimmed by 4 bases and the J gene end by 5 bases; junction bases not matched to a gene: 9. The CDR3 has 16 residues. CDR1 and CDR2 (germline): LNHDA, SQIVND (reference sequence). Variable domain in full (rest from reference TRBV19 and TRBJ1-2): DGGITQSPKYLFRKEGQNVTLSCEQNLNHDAMYWYRQDPGQGLRLIYYSQIVNDFQKGDIAEGYSVSREKKESFPLTVTSAQKNPTAFYLCASSTWTGGELYGYTFGSGTRLTVV.

The rearrangement joins TRBV10-2 to TRBJ2-7; TRBD1 aligns across 9 bases. Germline CDR1 WSHSY, CDR2 SAAADI. The CDR3 extends over 18 amino acids. V was pared by 5 bases and J by 6 bases, with 20 bases of the junction left unmatched. CDR3 sequence reads: CASSFPPSGTGSSSEQYF. The CDR3 DNA reads as TGCGCCAGCAGTTTTCCCCCCTCCGGGACAGGGTCTTCTTCCGAGCAGTACTTC.